This T cell receptor beta chain was profiled in a study of blood T cell repertoires in COVID-19 (dated by TCRdb to 2018 to 2020). Study-level background: The collaborator samples originated in the United States, Italy and Spain and spanned the acute and convalescent phases of COVID-19. The material from the prospective study consisted of cDNA or gDNA derived from T cells, B-cell-depleted T cells, or PBMCs. Deeply sampled blood TCRbeta repertoires from subjects exposed to, actively infected with, or recovered from COVID-19 were included in the dataset. The repertoires were made available in a free public database intended to serve as a resource for research on the immune response to SARS-CoV-2. The samples were drawn from two sources: the first 160 participants of the ongoing ImmuneRACE study, and 1,200 or so subjects contributed by 6 global collaborators. A de-identified subject ID, COVID-19 status, age in years and sex were almost always included in the sample metadata. Where HLA class I and class II types were available, the types were taken from metadata supplied by the sample provider, not from assay-based typing.

The immunoSEQ Assay, a bias-controlled multiplex PCR, was used to amplify TCRbeta CDR3 regions from genomic DNA. The authors' analysis ran thus. The number of nucleated cells in each sample was estimated by amplification of reference gene primers within the assay. To quantify the absolute abundance of each unique TCRbeta CDR3 rearrangement, sequence reads were collapsed and filtered. For each sample, productive Simpson clonality was calculated by taking the square root of Simpson's diversity index across productive rearrangements. TCRdb's version of the immuneACCESS table is confined to in-frame rearrangements and falls short of the full clone set. An unresolved V gene accounts for under half of the shortfall where checked; the remainder is of unknown origin. V, J and clone size derive from that table, while D and trimming were established from the DNA sequence. Within this sample are roughly 250,000 clones, with around 85% of them counted one time only. Clones ranked in the top ten supply just under 6.5% of the sample.

What the work shows at the level of the full study, not this receptor alone: How much clinical and demographic metadata was included differed by source and by participant, and the metadata was provided uncurated.

In the case of this clone: This receptor's antigen is unknown. Per-base qualities were not stored, and no clone one base away is much larger.

Whole blood was collected in K2EDTA tubes by collaborating institutions according to the institutions' own protocols. For TCRbeta analysis, collaborators shipped samples as frozen whole blood, isolated PBMCs, or DNA extracted from either of those sample types. The germline V end is reduced by 6 bases and the J end by 6 bases; junction bases left unmatched: 6. CDR1 is given as SGHKS and CDR2 as YYEKEE, both from the germline V gene (reference sequence). The CDR3 has 14 amino acids, counting the end cysteine and phenylalanine. Only the CDR3 part of the read is kept: 42 bases, read in frame from the first base.

The chain is encoded by TRBV5-5 joined to TRBJ2-6; 7 bases in the junction line up with TRBD1. The sequence was collected from a woman in her fifties or sixties with active or convalescent COVID-19. The sequenced material came from peripheral blood. The nucleotides are TGTGCCAGCACCACAGGGGCAGTGGCCAACGTCCTGACTTTC. This encodes CASTTGAVANVLTF.